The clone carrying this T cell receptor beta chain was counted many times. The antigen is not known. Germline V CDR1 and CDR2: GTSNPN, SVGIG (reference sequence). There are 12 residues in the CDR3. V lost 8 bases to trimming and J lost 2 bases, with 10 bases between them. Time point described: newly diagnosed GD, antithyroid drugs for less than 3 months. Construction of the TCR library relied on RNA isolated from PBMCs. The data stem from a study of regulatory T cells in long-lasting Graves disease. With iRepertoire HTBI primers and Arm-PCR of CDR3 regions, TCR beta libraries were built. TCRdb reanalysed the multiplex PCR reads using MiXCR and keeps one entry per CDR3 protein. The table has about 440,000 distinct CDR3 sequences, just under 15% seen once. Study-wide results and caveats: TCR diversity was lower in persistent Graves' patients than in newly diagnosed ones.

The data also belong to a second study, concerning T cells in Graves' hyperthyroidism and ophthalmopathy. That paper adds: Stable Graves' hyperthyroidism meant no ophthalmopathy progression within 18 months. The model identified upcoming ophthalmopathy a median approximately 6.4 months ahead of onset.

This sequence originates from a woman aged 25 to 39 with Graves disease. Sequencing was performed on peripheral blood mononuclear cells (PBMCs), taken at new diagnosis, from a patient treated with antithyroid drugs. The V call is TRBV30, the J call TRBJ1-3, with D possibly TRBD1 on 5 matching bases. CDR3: CAEIRAGNTIYF. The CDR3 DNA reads TGTGCCGAAATCAGGGCTGGAAACACCATATATTTT. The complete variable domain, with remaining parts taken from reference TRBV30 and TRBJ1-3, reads SQTIHQWPATLVQPVGSPLSLECTVEGTSNPNLYWYRQAAGRGLQLLFYSVGIGQISSEVPQNLSASRPQDRQFILSSKKLLLSDSGFYLCAEIRAGNTIYFGEGSWLTVV.